This passage covers 31 T cell receptor beta chains from one sample sequenced in a study of blood T cells in healthy people across ages. Sample-barcoded 5' priming and a J-beta primer mix drove a second PCR of about 7 to 11 cycles. TCRdb passed the 5' RACE reads through MiXCR, listing each CDR3 protein once. The data hold roughly 550,000 distinct CDR3 sequences, with more than 20% observed a single time. A further study also used this sample, focusing on T cells of mothers and their children.

What was sequenced was blood. The receptors were gathered from a boy aged 5-17 years in good health.

This clonotype was seen once. This may stem from a read error, because a much larger clone lies one nucleotide away. The chain links TRBV24-1 to TRBJ2-5, with D perhaps given as TRBD1 or TRBD2 (5 bases each). The DNA matches TRBJ2-1 better at its end, which makes the J call doubtful. The CDR3 is 13 residues long. Germline CDR1 is KGHDR and CDR2 is SFDVKD. The CDR3 spells CATSEHTRGGQFF. The CDR3 region has the DNA TGTGCCACCAGTGAACATACTAGGGGTGGGCAGTTCTTC.

The rearrangement joins TRBV20-1 to TRBJ2-5; 12 bases line up with TRBD2. The CDR3 length is 18 residues. J was trimmed by 4 bases and V by 1 base; bases with no gene match: 13. CDR1 DFQATT and CDR2 SNEGSKA come from the germline V gene (reference sequence). CDR3: CSARARRTSGIEGETQYF. Written as DNA, the CDR3 is TGCAGTGCTAGAGCCAGGAGGACTAGCGGGATCGAGGGAGAGACCCAGTACTTC.

This clonotype was detected a few times. The rearrangement joins TRBV20-1 to TRBJ1-6; 8 nucleotides match TRBD1. The length of the CDR3 is 14 residues. Per germline, CDR1 DFQATT and CDR2 SNEGSKA (reference sequence). After removal of 6 bases from V and 8 bases from J, the junction contained 9 bases not matched to a gene. CDR3 region: CSASTGGVYSPLHF. In DNA form, the CDR3 reads TGCAGTGCGTCCACAGGGGGTGTTTATTCACCCCTCCACTTT.

This clonotype has only a few counts. This chain links TRBV5-6 with TRBJ2-5; 7 positions match TRBD1. Judging by the DNA end, TRBJ2-7 fits better; the J call may be wrong. The CDR3 is made up of 16 amino acids. Looked up from germline, CDR1 is SGHDT and CDR2 is YYEEEE. CDR3 region: CASSSPGTASSYEQYF. CDR3 coding DNA: TGTGCCAGCAGTTCACCCGGGACAGCGAGCTCCTACGAGCAGTACTTC.

This clonotype came up a few times. V is TRBV6-6 and J is TRBJ1-2, with 10 bases fitting TRBD1. Germline lookup yields CDR1 MNHNY and CDR2 SVGAGI (reference sequence). The CDR3 extends over 15 amino acids. Unmatched junction bases numbered 3, after V lost 0 bases and J lost 5 bases. The CDR3 reads CASSYSGTGDYGYTF. The CDR3 nucleotides are TGTGCCAGCAGTTACTCTGGGACAGGGGATTATGGCTACACCTTC.

About this clonotype itself: The junction shows a germline mismatch at one end, possibly a read error. V is TRBV12-3 or TRBV12-4 and J is TRBJ2-2; possibly TRBD2 for D (5 bases). This CDR3 has 13 amino acids. The CDR3 bases are TGTGCCAGCAGTCCGACAAAGACCGGGGAGCCGTTTTTT. The encoded protein is CASSPTKTGEPFF.

The table lists this clonotype with many counts. The chain carries TRBV12-3 or TRBV12-4 and TRBJ1-4; TRBD1 matches at 8 bases. V was pared by 6 bases and J by 4 bases, with 4 bases of the junction left unmatched. The CDR3 consists of 14 residues. This CDR3 reads CASSQQGVNEKLFF. CDR3 DNA: TGTGCCAGCAGCCAACAGGGGGTTAATGAAAAACTGTTTTTT.

This clonotype appeared a few times. The chain joins TRBV7-2 to TRBJ2-3; no reliable D call. Trimming stripped 5 bases from V and 1 base from J, with 22 bases between. This CDR3 spans 18 amino acids. Germline V gene lookup returns CDR1 SGHTA and CDR2 FQGNSA. The CDR3 DNA follows: TGTGCCAGCAGCGCCCATCCCGGGCTAGAACCGGGCACAGATACGCAGTATTTT. It encodes CASSAHPGLEPGTDTQYF.

This clonotype was picked up a small number of times. V is TRBV7-9 and J is TRBJ2-7; 8 bases align to TRBD2. The CDR3 contains 12 residues. Per the germline V gene, CDR1 is SEHNR and CDR2 is FQNEAQ (reference sequence). CDR3 nucleotide sequence: TGTGCAGCGGGGGATGTGGGCTACGAGCAGTACTTC. Its translation is CAAGDVGYEQYF. The whole variable domain, remainder taken from reference TRBV7-9 and TRBJ2-7, is DTGVSQNPRHKITKRGQNVTFRCDPISEHNRLYWYRQTLGQGPEFLTYFQNEAQLEKSRLLSDRFSAERPKGSFSTLEIQRTEQGDSAMYLCAAGDVGYEQYFGPGTRLTVT.

The chain is built from TRBV9 and TRBJ2-3, with D tentatively TRBD2 (6 bases). Trimming pared 1 base from V and 6 bases from J, leaving 12 bases between. This CDR3 is built from 14 residues. CDR1 and CDR2 from the germline V gene are SGDLS and YYNGEE. This chain's CDR3 is CASSVTPRGDTQYF. CDR3 coding DNA: TGTGCCAGCAGCGTAACTCCGCGGGGCGATACGCAGTATTTT.

This clonotype was detected once. The chain uses TRBV2 and TRBJ2-7; possible D gene TRBD1, 5 bases. CDR1 is SNHLY and CDR2 is FYNNEI in the germline V gene. Trimming removed 11 bases from V and 2 bases from J, with 22 bases in between. The CDR3 loop spans 15 amino acids. CDR3 sequence: CAVTGNRKGTYEQYF. CDR3 nucleotide sequence: TGTGCCGTAACAGGTAACAGGAAGGGGACCTACGAGCAGTACTTC.

The V and J genes are TRBV7-9 and TRBJ2-5; TRBD2 matches at 8 bases. The J call is doubtful: the DNA matches TRBJ2-1 better. CDR1 and CDR2 from the germline V gene are SEHNR and FQNEAQ (reference sequence). The CDR3 has 13 residues. CDR3 loop: CASSFGGENEQFF. DNA of the CDR3: TGTGCCAGCAGCTTCGGGGGGGAAAATGAGCAGTTCTTC.

This clonotype has just a few counts. The rearrangement uses TRBV28 and TRBJ2-5; no definite D call. TRBJ2-1 explains the end of the DNA better; the J call may be wrong. Germline CDR1 is MDHEN and CDR2 is SYDVKM. This CDR3 comprises 12 residues. CDR3 sequence (DNA): TGTGCCAGCAGTTATGGGTCACTTGAGCAGTTCTTC. The encoded protein is CASSYGSLEQFF.

Notes on this clonotype: A junction boundary mismatches the germline segment, possibly from a read error. This sequence joins TRBV6-5 and TRBJ1-5, with unresolved D. Germline CDR1 is MNHEY and CDR2 is SVGAGI. The CDR3 consists of 17 residues. This chain's CDR3 is CASSYGRPWESNQPRHF. Written as DNA, the CDR3 is TGTGCCAGCAGTTACGGGCGCCCGTGGGAAAGCAATCAGCCCCGGCATTTT.

The V and J genes are TRBV4-1 and TRBJ2-3, with 8 positions matching TRBD1. Germline lookup yields CDR1 MGHRA and CDR2 YSYEKL. V lost 0 bases and J lost 2; bases outside the gene matches: 1. The CDR3 extends over 15 amino acids. CDR3 nucleotide sequence: TGCGCCAGCAGCCAAGAGGACAGGGACACAGATACGCAGTATTTT. Protein: CASSQEDRDTDTQYF.

V usage is TRBV24-1 and J usage is TRBJ2-5, with D perhaps TRBD1 or TRBD2 (5 bases each). The CDR3 has 12 residues. Trimming removed 9 bases at V and 7 bases at J, with 14 bases between. Germline assignment: CDR1 KGHDR and CDR2 SFDVKD. The CDR3 is CATRDRERTQYF. The CDR3 nucleotides are TGTGCCACCCGGGACCGGGAAAGGACCCAGTACTTC.

This clonotype was seen a handful of times. The rearrangement uses TRBV7-9 and TRBJ2-2; D gene ambiguous. Germline assignment: CDR1 SEHNR and CDR2 FQNEAQ (reference sequence). Trimming removed 5 bases at V and 3 bases at J, with 7 bases between. CDR3 length: 13 residues. CDR3 bases: TGTGCCAGCAGCGTTTGGGACACCGGGGAGCTGTTTTTT. Amino acids: CASSVWDTGELFF.

The sample holds a few counts of this clonotype. The chain employs TRBV29-1 and TRBJ2-3; the D is unclear. The CDR3 covers 11 residues. Germline V gene lookup returns CDR1 SQVTM and CDR2 ANQGSEA. Trimming took 5 bases from V and 0 from J, leaving 3 bases between them. The CDR3 bases are TGCAGCGTTCGCAGCACAGATACGCAGTATTTT. Protein product: CSVRSTDTQYF.

On this clonotype itself: An end of the junction does not agree with germline; a read error may underlie this. V and J are TRBV12-3 or TRBV12-4 and TRBJ2-5; D remains ambiguous. The J call may be mistaken, given a closer DNA end match to TRBJ2-1. The CDR3 has 11 residues. DNA for the CDR3: TGCGCCAGCAGCAAGTCACATGAGCAGTTCTTC. The encoded protein is CASSKSHEQFF.

This clonotype was observed a few times. The chain joins TRBV12-3 or TRBV12-4 to TRBJ2-1; D tentatively reads TRBD1 or TRBD2 (5 bases each). This CDR3 is built from 14 residues. V was clipped by 7 bases and J by 1 base, with 11 bases between them. The CDR3 loop is CASIRGPSYNEQFF. CDR3 DNA sequence: TGTGCCAGCATTAGGGGACCATCCTACAATGAGCAGTTCTTC.

The table lists this clonotype with a count of one. One junction end disagrees with the germline gene, perhaps due to a read error. This sequence joins TRBV29-1 and TRBJ1-1; D uncertain. The CDR3 loop spans 13 amino acids. Germline assignment: CDR1 SQVTM and CDR2 ANQGSEA. This CDR3 reads CSVEIRSDTEAFF. In DNA, the CDR3 is TGCAGCGTTGAGATCAGGAGCGACACTGAAGCTTTTTTT. Full variable domain (outside the CDR3, taken from reference TRBV29-1 and TRBJ1-1): SAVISQKPSRDICQRGTSLTIQCQVDSQVTMMFWYRQQPGQSLTLIATANQGSEATYESGFVIDKFPISRPNLTFSTLTVSNMSPEDSSIYLCSVEIRSDTEAFFGQGTRLTVV.

This clonotype has only a few counts. This rearrangement joins TRBV4-3 to TRBJ2-3, with D possibly matching TRBD1 (6 bases). The CDR3 runs 20 residues. Trimming stripped 0 bases from V and 0 bases from J, with 22 bases between. From germline, CDR1 is LGHNA and CDR2 YSLEER. CDR3 residues: CASSQDPGMGAQFSTDTQYF. CDR3 nucleotides: TGCGCCAGCAGCCAAGATCCCGGTATGGGGGCGCAGTTTAGCACAGATACGCAGTATTTT.

V usage is TRBV4-1 and J usage is TRBJ1-4, with D unclear. The CDR3 loop spans 16 amino acids. Germline V gene sequence: CDR1 MGHRA, CDR2 YSYEKL. V lost 4 bases and J lost 2, with 14 bases in between. CDR3 bases: TGCGCCAGCAGCCCCCTCCATCGCGGGACTAATGAAAAACTGTTTTTT. Translated: CASSPLHRGTNEKLFF.

The CDR3 nucleotides read TGTGCCAGCAGTTTGCGGGTGGACGGATATAATTCACCCCTCCACTTT. Protein: CASSLRVDGYNSPLHF. The chain has TRBV28 and TRBJ1-6, with D hard to call. This CDR3 has 16 amino acids. Per the germline V gene, CDR1 is MDHEN and CDR2 is SYDVKM. Deletions cut 3 bases from V and 4 bases from J, with 13 bases between.

J is TRBJ1-1 and V is TRBV29-1; TRBD1 might be the D (5 bases). CDR3 length equals 18 residues. The germline V and J ends were trimmed by 6 bases and 1 base, with 27 bases remaining between them. Germline V gene lookup returns CDR1 SQVTM and CDR2 ANQGSEA. The CDR3, as DNA: TGCAGCGTGACTGGGTTTGCGGGGCGAGGCGCATCGAACACTGAAGCTTTCTTT. Residues: CSVTGFAGRGASNTEAFF.

This clonotype was counted between two and nine times. The V gene is TRBV19, the J gene TRBJ1-2; weak D call: TRBD1 (6 bases). The germline CDR1 and CDR2 sequences are LNHDA and SQIVND (reference sequence). The V gene lost 8 bases and the J gene lost 8 bases, with 18 bases spanning the gap. The CDR3 sequence is 13 residues long. As DNA, the CDR3 is TGTGCCAGTGGGAACGGACAGCAAGTCGGCTACACCTTC. Protein: CASGNGQQVGYTF.

This clonotype was found many times. The chain uses TRBV12-3 or TRBV12-4 and TRBJ2-7, with D unresolved. CDR3 length: 12 residues. The germline V and J ends were trimmed by 6 bases and 2 bases, with 8 bases remaining between them. The CDR3 DNA follows: TGTGCCAGCAGCTCTCACCCCTACGAGCAGTACTTC. It encodes CASSSHPYEQYF.

This chain connects TRBV20-1 to TRBJ2-1, with 12 bases fitting TRBD2. The V gene's germline CDR1 is DFQATT and CDR2 SNEGSKA (reference sequence). V dropped 5 bases and J dropped 8; count of bases not matched to a gene: 10. CDR3 size: 15 residues. The CDR3 loop is CSAPRLAGDSDEQFF. The DNA for the CDR3 is TGCAGTGCTCCTCGACTAGCGGGGGATAGCGATGAGCAGTTCTTC.

This chain links TRBV29-1 with TRBJ2-2; 11 nucleotides match TRBD2. This CDR3 is 16 amino acids long. Trimming took 5 bases from V and 6 from J; bases not matched to a gene: 11. Germline V gene lookup returns CDR1 SQVTM and CDR2 ANQGSEA. CDR3: CSVLGLAEPASGELFF. CDR3 in DNA: TGCAGCGTTTTGGGACTAGCGGAACCCGCCTCCGGGGAGCTGTTTTTT.

The chain combines TRBV20-1 with TRBJ1-5; no clear D. The CDR3 is 17 residues long. V was shortened by 0 bases and J by 6 bases, with 21 bases between the two germline ends. Germline assignment: CDR1 DFQATT and CDR2 SNEGSKA (reference sequence). In DNA form, the CDR3 reads TGCAGTGCTAGAGATGTGGGTACGCCTGGTCCGGGTCAGCCCCAGCATTTT. This sequence encodes CSARDVGTPGPGQPQHF.

This clonotype was seen repeatedly, ten times or more. The rearrangement uses TRBV2 and TRBJ2-1; D is unclear. Germline assignment: CDR1 SNHLY and CDR2 FYNNEI. V was cut by 0 bases and J by 3 bases, with 0 bases left in between. This CDR3 spans 12 amino acids. CDR3 sequence (DNA): TGTGCCAGCAGTGAAGCCTACAATGAGCAGTTCTTC. This gives the protein CASSEAYNEQFF.